Presented here are 18 T cell receptor beta chains from one specimen sequenced in a study of blood T cell repertoires in COVID-19. Sequenced by immunoSEQ multiplex PCR; TCRdb stores in-frame clones only, minus some. The repertoire includes a few hundred thousand clones, around nine tenths of them detected once, and approximately 9.4% sits in the top ten. Sequencing input: peripheral blood. The receptors stem from a middle-aged man who had recovered from COVID-19.

This clone showed up just a few times. This chain connects TRBV5-4 to TRBJ2-7; perhaps TRBD1 as D (6 bases). Trimming pared 0 bases from V and 6 bases from J, leaving 13 bases between. In germline, CDR1 is SGHNT, CDR2 YYREEE (reference sequence). This CDR3 is built from 14 residues. The CDR3, as DNA: TGTGCCAGCAGCTTGGTGGCAGGGGTAAGCGAGCAGTACTTC. Translated: CASSLVAGVSEQYF.

The V gene is TRBV13, the J gene TRBJ2-5, with D perhaps TRBD2 (6 bases). This CDR3 is 18 amino acids long. CDR1 and CDR2 (germline): PRHDT, FYEKMQ (reference sequence). Trimming shortened V by 3 bases and J by 4 bases, and 24 bases separated the two germline ends. The CDR3 DNA is TGTGCCAGCAGCTTGGGGTTGTACTCGCGGGATAATGTAGAGACCCAGTACTTC. Protein sequence: CASSLGLYSRDNVETQYF.

This clone was seen a single time. The chain is built from TRBV7-2 and TRBJ2-3; 7 bases align to TRBD2. This CDR3 region has 16 residues. The V gene end was trimmed by 5 bases and the J gene end by 1 base; junction bases not matched to a gene: 9. Germline assignment: CDR1 SGHTA and CDR2 FQGNSA. CDR3 sequence reads: CASSPWGGPGTDTQYF. In nucleotides, the CDR3 is TGTGCCAGCAGCCCCTGGGGAGGGCCGGGCACAGATACGCAGTATTTT. The full variable domain, its missing parts supplied by reference TRBV7-2 and TRBJ2-3, is GAGVSQSPSNKVTEKGKDVELRCDPISGHTALYWYRQSLGQGLEFLIYFQGNSAPDKSGLPSDRFSAERTGGSVSTLTIQRTQQEDSAVYLCASSPWGGPGTDTQYFGPGTRLTVL.

This chain connects TRBV15 to TRBJ2-7; 8 nucleotides match TRBD2. CDR3 length: 16 residues. In germline, CDR1 is LNHNV, CDR2 YYDKDF (reference sequence). The trim removed 0 bases at V and 5 bases at J, leaving 9 bases unmatched. The DNA for the CDR3 is TGTGCCACCAGCAGAGATATGCGGGGGGCGGGGGACGAGCAGTACTTC. Amino acid sequence: CATSRDMRGAGDEQYF.

V gene TRBV11-2 combines with J gene TRBJ2-1; TRBD1 matches at 8 bases. Germline trimming cut 2 bases from V and 2 bases from J; bases unmatched to any gene: 5. The germline V gene encodes CDR1 SGHAT and CDR2 FQNNGV. This CDR3 is 16 amino acids long. CDR3 DNA sequence: TGTGCCAGCAGCTTAAAGCCCAGGGGGCCCTACAATGAGCAGTTCTTC. Translation: CASSLKPRGPYNEQFF. The full variable domain, with the rest looked up from reference TRBV11-2 and TRBJ2-1, is EAGVAQSPRYKIIEKRQSVAFWCNPISGHATLYWYQQILGQGPKLLIQFQNNGVVDDSQLPKDRFSAERLKGVDSTLKIQPAKLEDSAVYLCASSLKPRGPYNEQFFGPGTRLTVL.

V usage is TRBV14 and J usage is TRBJ2-1; 9 bases are a match to TRBD1. CDR1 is SGHDN, CDR2 FVKESK, per germline. The CDR3 consists of 14 residues. J lost 5 bases, V lost 3 bases, and 2 bases had no gene match. DNA of the CDR3: TGTGCCAGCAGCCAGGACAGGGGCGACAATGAGCAGTTCTTC. Its translation is CASSQDRGDNEQFF.

The chain employs TRBV6-6 and TRBJ2-7; the match to TRBD2 covers 11 bases. The CDR3 covers 16 residues. From germline, CDR1 is MNHNY and CDR2 SVGAGI (reference sequence). With V trimmed by 0 bases and J by 3 bases, 4 bases remained unmatched. The CDR3 nucleotides are TGTGCCAGCAGTTACTCGAGAACTAGCGGGAGCTACGAGCAGTACTTC. It codes for CASSYSRTSGSYEQYF.

V gene TRBV5-1 combines with J gene TRBJ2-1, with 9 bases matching TRBD1. V gave up 0 bases and J gave up 5 bases; unmatched junction bases: 6. Germline V lookup: CDR1 SGHRS, CDR2 YFSETQ. This CDR3 is 16 amino acids long. The CDR3 protein is CASSLGGQGIHNEQFF. The CDR3 nucleotides read TGCGCCAGCAGCTTGGGGGGACAGGGTATCCACAATGAGCAGTTCTTC.

The V call is TRBV5-1, the J call TRBJ1-2; D may be TRBD1 (6 bases). The CDR3 spans 13 residues. Germline V gene data show CDR1 as SGHRS and CDR2 as YFSETQ. The V end lost 3 bases, the J end lost 7 bases, and 13 bases lay between the germline ends. CDR3 region: CASSSLGDTGYTF. In nucleotides, the CDR3 is TGCGCCAGCAGCTCCCTAGGGGACACTGGCTACACCTTC.

The chain is built from TRBV12-3 or TRBV12-4 and TRBJ2-2; tentatively, D is TRBD1 (6 bases). The CDR3 extends over 13 amino acids. Trimming left V 10 bases short and J 6 bases short, with 15 bases between. The CDR3 region is CATRTVVSGELFF. The CDR3 DNA is TGTGCCACCAGGACAGTCGTCTCCGGGGAGCTGTTTTTT.

This chain links TRBV6-5 with TRBJ2-7; 8 bases match TRBD2. V was pared by 0 bases and J by 8 bases, with 6 bases of the junction left unmatched. Germline V CDR1 and CDR2: MNHEY, SVGAGI. There are 14 residues in the CDR3. The CDR3 sequence is CASSYSNPGGKQYF. The CDR3 DNA reads TGTGCCAGCAGTTACTCGAACCCGGGAGGGAAGCAGTACTTC.

This clone was seen a handful of times. V and J are TRBV10-3 and TRBJ2-3; 7 bases match TRBD2. Trimming took 2 bases from V and 5 from J; bases not matched to a gene: 7. The CDR3 spans 15 residues. Per germline, CDR1 ENHRY and CDR2 SYGVKD. CDR3 in DNA: TGTGCCATCAGTGAGGTGGCGGGGGATCGAGATACGCAGTATTTT. This gives the protein CAISEVAGDRDTQYF.

J is TRBJ2-2 and V is TRBV5-4; the D is unclear. Germline-derived CDR1 and CDR2 are SGHNT and YYREEE (reference sequence). Between the trimmed V and J ends, which lost 5 bases and 1 base, there was a span of 12 bases. CDR3 length: 15 residues. The CDR3 DNA follows: TGTGCCAGCAGTGCGAACGTAATGAACACCGGGGAGCTGTTTTTT. This sequence encodes CASSANVMNTGELFF.

This clone turned up a few times. CDR3 sequence reads: CASSKGTGGYETDTQYF. For the CDR3, the DNA is TGTGCCAGTAGTAAGGGGACAGGGGGCTATGAGACAGATACGCAGTATTTT. The chain combines TRBV19 with TRBJ2-3; 12 bases are a match to TRBD1. Germline V gene lookup returns CDR1 LNHDA and CDR2 SQIVND (reference sequence). The CDR3 sequence is 17 residues long. After removal of 4 bases from V and 3 bases from J, the junction contained 8 bases not matched to a gene.

The V gene is TRBV7-6, the J gene TRBJ2-2; TRBD1 is a possible D gene (6 bases). CDR3 length equals 16 residues. V shed 1 base and J shed 4 bases, with 13 bases lying between them. The germline V gene has CDR1 SGHVS and CDR2 FNYEAQ. The CDR3 DNA sequence: TGTGCCAGCAGCTTAGTATCAGGGGAAAGCACCGGGGAGCTGTTTTTT. Amino acids: CASSLVSGESTGELFF.

This clone was found once. This chain's CDR3 is CASSVDPSGGARETQYF. The CDR3 coding sequence is TGTGCCAGCAGCGTTGACCCTAGCGGGGGGGCAAGAGAGACCCAGTACTTC. The V and J genes are TRBV9 and TRBJ2-5; TRBD2 matches at 12 bases. With V trimmed by 2 bases and J by 4 bases, 9 bases remained unmatched. The CDR3 totals 17 residues. From germline, CDR1 is SGDLS and CDR2 YYNGEE.

CDR3: CASSMGSGIADTQYF. The CDR3 DNA reads as TGTGCCAGTAGTATGGGTAGCGGGATCGCAGATACGCAGTATTTT. The V and J genes are TRBV19 and TRBJ2-3, with 8 bases that match TRBD2. Germline trimming cut 3 bases from V and 4 bases from J; bases unmatched to any gene: 6. CDR1 and CDR2 from the germline V gene are LNHDA and SQIVND (reference sequence). CDR3 length: 15 amino acids.

This clone has just a few counts. This chain joins TRBV7-9 and TRBJ1-5; D is perhaps TRBD1 (6 bases). The CDR3 is 16 amino acids. Germline CDR1 SEHNR, CDR2 FQNEAQ (reference sequence). Trimming stripped 2 bases from V and 0 bases from J, with 11 bases between. The CDR3 DNA sequence: TGTGCCAGCAGCTTATCGGGGGGCTATAGCAATCAGCCCCAGCATTTT. It codes for CASSLSGGYSNQPQHF.